Listed below are T cell receptor beta chains from one sample, sequenced in a study of blood T cell repertoires in COVID-19. Sequencing was performed with immunoSEQ multiplex PCR; in TCRdb, only in-frame clones are kept and a portion is missing. The sample shows approximately 140,000 clones, around 84% of them seen only once. The sample was PBMCs or T cells enriched from blood (not recorded which). Every receptor here comes from a man aged 40-49 years with acute COVID-19. CDR3s include the opening cysteine and the closing phenylalanine or tryptophan. The order of the fields is D gene, clone size, V gene, J gene, CDR3 protein, CDR3 DNA. D genes are given only for firm matches. Rows may omit the clone size; those that give it use once, few, many or a size class.

.	.	TRBV12-3/TRBV12-4	TRBJ2-2	CASRAGRTGELFF	TGTGCCAGCAGGGCAGGGCGAACCGGGGAGCTGTTTTTT
.	.	TRBV3-1/TRBV3-2	TRBJ1-1	CASSQDQGEGTEAFF	TGTGCCAGCAGCCAAGATCAAGGAGAAGGAACTGAAGCTTTCTTT
TRBD1	many	TRBV4-2	TRBJ2-3	CASSPLGVGQGRDTQYF	TGTGCCAGCAGCCCCCTGGGGGTGGGACAGGGGAGAGATACGCAGTATTTT
TRBD2	.	TRBV7-3	TRBJ2-2	CASSPGLANTGELFF	TGTGCCAGCAGCCCGGGACTAGCGAACACCGGGGAGCTGTTTTTT
.	.	TRBV6-5	TRBJ2-7	CASSYSGGESYEQYF	TGTGCCAGCAGTTACTCGGGGGGAGAGTCCTACGAGCAGTACTTC
.	.	TRBV5-6	TRBJ1-4	CASSFRGPGEKLFF	TGTGCCAGCAGCTTCCGCGGGCCGGGTGAAAAACTGTTTTTT
.	once	TRBV7-3	TRBJ1-1	CASSTQSNTEAFF	TGTGCCAGCAGCACACAGTCGAACACTGAAGCTTTCTTT
.	.	TRBV27	TRBJ2-1	CASSLFNPTYNEQFF	TGTGCCAGCAGTTTATTTAACCCTACCTACAATGAGCAGTTCTTC
.	.	TRBV19	TRBJ2-3	CASSIPPNTDTQYF	TGTGCCAGTAGTATTCCCCCTAACACAGATACGCAGTATTTT
TRBD2	.	TRBV2	TRBJ2-1	CASSGGRDLYNEQFF	TGTGCCAGCAGTGGCGGGAGGGACCTATACAATGAGCAGTTCTTC
.	.	TRBV7-2	TRBJ1-2	CASSLGTNYGYTF	TGTGCCAGCAGCTTGGGCACCAACTATGGCTACACCTTC
.	.	TRBV7-6	TRBJ2-5	CASSLGGGLEGETQYF	TGTGCCAGCAGCTTAGGAGGAGGGCTTGAAGGGGAGACCCAGTACTTC
.	.	TRBV5-6	TRBJ2-3	CASSLTGNTQYF	TGTGCCAGCAGCCTCACGGGGAATACGCAGTATTTT
TRBD2	.	TRBV7-2	TRBJ2-3	CASSLRSSGGPDTQYF	TGTGCCAGCAGCTTAAGGTCCAGCGGGGGGCCCGATACGCAGTATTTT
TRBD1	.	TRBV10-3	TRBJ1-1	CASRQGLNTEAFF	TGTGCCTCCCGACAGGGACTTAACACTGAAGCTTTCTTT
.	.	TRBV5-6	TRBJ2-2	CASSPRVEDTGELFF	TGTGCCAGCAGCCCTCGTGTCGAGGACACCGGGGAGCTGTTTTTT
.	.	TRBV11-3	TRBJ2-1	CASRANRGEQFF	TGTGCCAGCAGGGCAAACCGGGGGGAGCAGTTCTTC
.	.	TRBV19	TRBJ1-6	CASGPGTNNSPLHF	TGTGCCAGTGGTCCCGGGACTAATAATTCACCCCTCCACTTT
.	once	TRBV7-2	TRBJ2-5	CASSLAGGAETQYF	TGTGCCAGCAGCTTAGCGGGGGGTGCCGAGACCCAGTACTTC
.	.	TRBV6-5	TRBJ1-2	CASSGQIGYTF	TGTGCCAGCAGCGGACAGATAGGCTACACCTTC
.	.	TRBV27	TRBJ2-5	CASSLGKDRGPWGTQYF	TGTGCCAGCAGTTTGGGAAAGGATAGGGGCCCGTGGGGGACCCAGTACTTC
.	.	TRBV11-2	TRBJ1-1	CASSLFTGTEAFF	TGTGCCAGCAGCTTATTTACGGGCACTGAAGCTTTCTTT
TRBD1	.	TRBV28	TRBJ1-4	CASGTGGEKLFF	TGTGCCAGTGGGACAGGGGGCGAAAAACTGTTTTTT
TRBD2	.	TRBV3-1/TRBV3-2	TRBJ2-7	CASSHAGGNEQYF	TGTGCCAGCAGCCACGCGGGGGGTAACGAGCAGTACTTC
.	.	TRBV12-5	TRBJ2-2	CASGPRRENTGELFF	TGTGCTAGTGGTCCTCGGCGGGAAAACACCGGGGAGCTGTTTTTT
.	.	TRBV4-1	TRBJ1-2	CASSQDRRGYTF	TGCGCCAGCAGCCAAGATCGGAGGGGCTACACCTTC
TRBD1	.	TRBV18	TRBJ1-4	CASSLSGTGDEKLFF	TGTGCCAGCTCGCTCTCCGGGACAGGGGATGAAAAACTGTTTTTT
TRBD1	once	TRBV19	TRBJ2-7	CASSMGQGSHEQYF	TGTGCCAGTAGTATGGGACAGGGATCCCACGAGCAGTACTTC
TRBD1	.	TRBV28	TRBJ1-2	CASSFGDRGNYGYTF	TGTGCCAGCAGTTTCGGGGACAGGGGCAACTATGGCTACACCTTC
TRBD1	.	TRBV28	TRBJ1-1	CASSPLTGGMNTEAFF	TGTGCCAGCAGCCCCCTGACAGGGGGCATGAACACTGAAGCTTTCTTT
.	.	TRBV20-1	TRBJ2-5	CSASAGIQETQYF	TGCAGTGCTAGTGCCGGGATTCAAGAGACCCAGTACTTC
.	once	TRBV12-3/TRBV12-4	TRBJ2-2	CASSLGVTGELFF	TGTGCCAGCAGTTTAGGCGTGACCGGGGAGCTGTTTTTT
TRBD1	.	TRBV15	TRBJ2-1	CATSRPGQMSNEQFF	TGTGCCACCAGCAGGCCGGGACAGATGAGCAATGAGCAGTTCTTC
.	.	TRBV6-1	TRBJ1-6	CASSSPARGNSPLHF	TGTGCCAGCAGTTCCCCAGCGCGGGGTAATTCACCCCTCCACTTT
.	few	TRBV2	TRBJ2-2	CASSVQGSTGELFF	TGTGCCAGCAGTGTTCAGGGTAGCACCGGGGAGCTGTTTTTT
TRBD2	.	TRBV27	TRBJ2-5	CASRLGGAGETQYF	TGTGCCAGCAGACTCGGGGGGGCCGGGGAGACCCAGTACTTC
TRBD1	once	TRBV18	TRBJ1-5	CASSTGTGDSNQPQHF	TGTGCCAGCTCAACAGGGACAGGGGATAGCAATCAGCCCCAGCATTTT
.	.	TRBV7-9	TRBJ1-2	CASSFGPGANYGYTF	TGTGCCAGCAGCTTCGGACCGGGAGCTAACTATGGCTACACCTTC
.	.	TRBV28	TRBJ2-1	CASSLWAGEQFF	TGTGCCAGCAGTTTATGGGCGGGTGAGCAGTTCTTC
.	.	TRBV7-2	TRBJ1-6	CASSLVGADNSPLHF	TGTGCCAGCAGCTTAGTGGGGGCTGATAATTCACCCCTCCACTTT
.	.	TRBV15	TRBJ1-2	CATSRGEGGLYGYTF	TGTGCCACCAGCAGAGGGGAGGGCGGCCTCTATGGCTACACCTTC
TRBD2	once	TRBV11-2	TRBJ2-1	CASSSTPSGRYYEQFF	TGTGCCAGCAGCTCGACCCCTAGCGGGAGGTATTATGAGCAGTTCTTC
TRBD1	once	TRBV12-5	TRBJ2-4	CASGLGPGQKNIQYF	TGTGCTAGTGGACTCGGACCGGGACAGAAAAACATTCAGTACTTC
TRBD1	.	TRBV9	TRBJ2-7	CASSVGAGGSLEQYF	TGTGCCAGCAGCGTAGGGGCAGGGGGCAGCTTGGAGCAGTACTTC
TRBD2	.	TRBV9	TRBJ2-7	CASSVDGRAYEQYF	TGTGCCAGCAGCGTAGACGGGAGGGCCTACGAGCAGTACTTC
TRBD2	.	TRBV10-2	TRBJ2-7	CASRGGTSGVQYF	TGCGCCAGCAGGGGGGGGACTAGCGGGGTGCAGTACTTC
TRBD2	.	TRBV19	TRBJ2-5	CASSSGLAGLETQYF	TGTGCCAGTAGTTCCGGACTAGCGGGACTGGAGACCCAGTACTTC
.	.	TRBV5-1	TRBJ2-3	CASSLGQSTDTQYF	TGCGCCAGCAGCTTAGGACAGAGCACAGATACGCAGTATTTT
TRBD2	.	TRBV13	TRBJ2-1	CASSSAVAGESYNEQFF	TGTGCCAGCAGCTCCGCCGTGGCGGGAGAATCCTACAATGAGCAGTTCTTC
.	few	TRBV18	TRBJ1-6	CASSPGGDSPLHF	TGTGCCAGCTCACCAGGAGGGGATTCACCCCTCCACTTT
TRBD2	.	TRBV7-9	TRBJ2-7	CASSLGLAGYYEQYF	TGTGCCAGCAGCTTAGGACTAGCGGGGTACTACGAGCAGTACTTC
.	.	TRBV3-1/TRBV3-2	TRBJ2-3	CASSPEWSGDTQYF	TGTGCCAGCAGTCCTGAGTGGTCGGGAGATACGCAGTATTTT
TRBD2	.	TRBV30	TRBJ2-6	CAWSGLAGGDFSGANVLTF	TGTGCCTGGAGTGGACTAGCGGGGGGTGATTTCTCTGGGGCCAACGTCCTGACTTTC
TRBD2	.	TRBV9	TRBJ2-7	CATWGLAGVTPYEQYF	TGTGCCACCTGGGGACTAGCGGGAGTGACGCCCTACGAGCAGTACTTC
.	.	TRBV30	TRBJ1-2	CAWSVRGTANYGYTF	TGTGCCTGGAGTGTACGGGGGACGGCTAACTATGGCTACACCTTC